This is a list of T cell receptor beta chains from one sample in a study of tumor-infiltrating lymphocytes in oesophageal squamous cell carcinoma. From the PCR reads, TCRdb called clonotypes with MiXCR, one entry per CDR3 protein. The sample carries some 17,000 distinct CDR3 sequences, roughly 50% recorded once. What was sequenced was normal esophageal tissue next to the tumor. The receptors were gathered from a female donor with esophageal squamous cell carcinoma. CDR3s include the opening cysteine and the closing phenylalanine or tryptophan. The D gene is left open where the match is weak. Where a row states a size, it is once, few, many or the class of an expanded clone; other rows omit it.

CDR3aa: CASSLVGGNEQYF
CDR3nt: TGCGCCAGCAGCTTGGTAGGGGGCAATGAGCAGTACTTC
v_gene: TRBV5-1
d_gene: TRBD1
abundance: once
j_gene: TRBJ2-5

CDR3aa: CASSSQIQSGLAYNEQFF
CDR3nt: TGTGCCAGCAGTTCCCAAATCCAATCGGGACTAGCTTACAATGAGCAGTTCTTC
v_gene: TRBV27
d_gene: TRBD2
abundance: many
j_gene: TRBJ2-1

CDR3aa: CASSPGGYNQPQHF
CDR3nt: TGTGCCAGCAGCCCAGGAGGGTATAATCAGCCCCAGCATTTT
v_gene: TRBV28
d_gene: .
abundance: .
j_gene: TRBJ1-5

CDR3aa: CASSGRQGRYNEQYF
CDR3nt: TGTGCCAGCAGCGGACGGCAGGGGAGGTACAATGAGCAGTACTTC
v_gene: TRBV7-6
d_gene: .
abundance: .
j_gene: TRBJ2-5

CDR3aa: CASSPLAHSYEQYF
CDR3nt: TGTGCCAGCAGCCCCTTAGCTCATTCCTACGAGCAGTACTTC
v_gene: TRBV14
d_gene: .
abundance: few
j_gene: TRBJ2-7

CDR3aa: CASSLSGYSNQPQHF
CDR3nt: TGTGCCAGCAGCTTAAGTGGTTATAGCAATCAGCCCCAGCATTTT
v_gene: TRBV7-2
d_gene: .
abundance: medium-sized
j_gene: TRBJ1-5

CDR3aa: CASSLAGASGVDEQFF
CDR3nt: TGTGCTAGCAGCTTAGCGGGGGCTAGCGGGGTTGATGAGCAGTTCTTC
v_gene: TRBV7-7
d_gene: TRBD2
abundance: medium-sized
j_gene: TRBJ2-1

CDR3aa: CASSSLRGSYNEQFF
CDR3nt: TGTGCCAGCAGTAGCCTGCGGGGGTCCTACAATGAGCAGTTCTTC
v_gene: TRBV25-1
d_gene: TRBD2
abundance: .
j_gene: TRBJ2-1

CDR3aa: CASSPSPRQRETGELFF
CDR3nt: TGTGCCAGCAGCCCCTCCCCCCGACAGCGGGAAACCGGGGAGCTGTTTTTT
v_gene: TRBV7-2
d_gene: TRBD2
abundance: medium-sized
j_gene: TRBJ2-2

CDR3aa: CASRESGRDNEQFF
CDR3nt: TGTGCCAGCAGAGAGAGCGGGAGGGACAATGAGCAGTTCTTC
v_gene: TRBV12-3/TRBV12-4
d_gene: TRBD2
abundance: many
j_gene: TRBJ2-1

CDR3aa: CASSYSRFGEQFF
CDR3nt: TGTGCCAGCAGTTACTCGAGGTTTGGTGAGCAGTTCTTC
v_gene: TRBV6-5
d_gene: .
abundance: once
j_gene: TRBJ2-1

CDR3aa: CASSFQGLSDGYTF
CDR3nt: TGCGCCAGCAGCTTCCAGGGTCTTTCCGACGGCTACACCTTC
v_gene: TRBV5-1
d_gene: .
abundance: many
j_gene: TRBJ1-2

CDR3aa: CASSLFRGFTDTQYF
CDR3nt: TGTGCCAGCAGCCTCTTTCGGGGCTTCACAGATACGCAGTATTTT
v_gene: TRBV7-9
d_gene: .
abundance: many
j_gene: TRBJ2-3

CDR3aa: CSVEVQFGTDTQYF
CDR3nt: TGCAGCGTTGAGGTTCAATTTGGGACAGATACGCAGTATTTT
v_gene: TRBV29-1
d_gene: .
abundance: .
j_gene: TRBJ2-3

CDR3aa: CASISLAGGVSEQYF
CDR3nt: TGTGCCAGCATCTCACTAGCGGGAGGTGTTAGCGAGCAGTACTTC
v_gene: TRBV6-2/TRBV6-3
d_gene: TRBD2
abundance: .
j_gene: TRBJ2-7

CDR3aa: CASSWDRGHGYTF
CDR3nt: TGTGCCAGCAGTTGGGACAGGGGGCATGGCTACACCTTC
v_gene: TRBV7-4
d_gene: TRBD1
abundance: .
j_gene: TRBJ1-2

CDR3aa: CASSLFAGFQETQYF
CDR3nt: TGTGCCAGCAGCTTATTTGCCGGCTTCCAAGAGACCCAGTACTTC
v_gene: TRBV7-3
d_gene: .
abundance: few
j_gene: TRBJ2-5

CDR3aa: CASSPLGDEQYF
CDR3nt: TGTGCCAGCAGCCCCCTTGGGGACGAGCAGTACTTC
v_gene: TRBV28
d_gene: .
abundance: few
j_gene: TRBJ2-7

CDR3aa: CASSDAGLGYGYTF
CDR3nt: TGTGCCAGCAGTGATGCCGGGCTGGGGTATGGCTACACCTTC
v_gene: TRBV6-1
d_gene: .
abundance: .
j_gene: TRBJ1-2

CDR3aa: CASSPRQGVIVGTGELFF
CDR3nt: TGTGCCAGCAGTCCCCGACAGGGGGTAATAGTGGGGACCGGGGAGCTGTTTTTT
v_gene: TRBV7-2
d_gene: TRBD1
abundance: large
j_gene: TRBJ2-2

CDR3aa: CASSGASYNEQFF
CDR3nt: TGCGCCAGCAGTGGGGCTAGCTACAATGAGCAGTTCTTC
v_gene: TRBV10-2
d_gene: .
abundance: .
j_gene: TRBJ2-1

CDR3aa: CASSPIAGRGGTNYGYTF
CDR3nt: TGTGCCAGCAGTCCTATTGCGGGTAGGGGAGGTACCAACTATGGCTACACCTTC
v_gene: TRBV7-2
d_gene: .
abundance: .
j_gene: TRBJ1-2

CDR3aa: CASSVQGKETQYF
CDR3nt: TGTGCCAGCTCAGTACAGGGGAAGGAGACCCAGTACTTC
v_gene: TRBV18
d_gene: TRBD1
abundance: .
j_gene: TRBJ2-5

CDR3aa: CASRGREDYQETQYF
CDR3nt: TGTGCCAGCAGAGGGAGGGAGGACTACCAAGAGACCCAGTACTTC
v_gene: TRBV6-9
d_gene: TRBD2
abundance: .
j_gene: TRBJ2-5

CDR3aa: CASSVGLVNEQYF
CDR3nt: TGTGCCAGCAGCGTGGGACTAGTTAATGAGCAGTACTTC
v_gene: TRBV7-6
d_gene: TRBD2
abundance: .
j_gene: TRBJ2-7

CDR3aa: CASSLGAHGRLTDTQYF
CDR3nt: TGTGCCAGCAGCTTAGGCGCCCACGGGCGGTTAACAGATACGCAGTATTTT
v_gene: TRBV11-3
d_gene: .
abundance: many
j_gene: TRBJ2-3

CDR3aa: CATSSGTTKETQYF
CDR3nt: TGTGCCACCAGCTCCGGGACTACCAAAGAGACCCAGTACTTC
v_gene: TRBV24-1
d_gene: TRBD2
abundance: .
j_gene: TRBJ2-5

CDR3aa: CASSLEYFGGYGANVLTF
CDR3nt: TGTGCCAGCAGCTTAGAGTATTTCGGGGGGTATGGGGCCAACGTCCTGACTTTC
v_gene: TRBV7-4
d_gene: TRBD2
abundance: once
j_gene: TRBJ2-6

CDR3aa: CASTRSGGEQFF
CDR3nt: TGTGCCAGCACTAGATCCGGGGGTGAGCAGTTCTTC
v_gene: TRBV11-2
d_gene: .
abundance: many
j_gene: TRBJ2-1

CDR3aa: CAISETAYEQYF
CDR3nt: TGTGCCATCAGTGAGACAGCGTACGAGCAGTACTTT
v_gene: TRBV10-3
d_gene: .
abundance: .
j_gene: TRBJ1-6

CDR3aa: CASSPPQRGAFDEQFF
CDR3nt: TGTGCCAGCAGTCCTCCCCAGCGGGGAGCTTTCGATGAGCAGTTCTTC
v_gene: TRBV6-2/TRBV6-3
d_gene: TRBD2
abundance: many
j_gene: TRBJ2-1

CDR3aa: CASSLVYNEQFF
CDR3nt: TGTGCCAGCAGCTTAGTCTACAATGAGCAGTTCTTC
v_gene: TRBV7-2
d_gene: .
abundance: .
j_gene: TRBJ2-1

CDR3aa: CASRITITGSNTGELYF
CDR3nt: TGTGCCAGCAGGATTACTATAACCGGTTCGAACACCGGGGAGCTGTATTTT
v_gene: TRBV7-9
d_gene: .
abundance: .
j_gene: TRBJ2-3

CDR3aa: CASSLKRNNEQFF
CDR3nt: TGTGCCAGCAGTTTAAAGCGGAACAATGAGCAGTTCTTC
v_gene: TRBV12-3/TRBV12-4
d_gene: .
abundance: few
j_gene: TRBJ2-1

CDR3aa: CASSLKTSGRTGELFF
CDR3nt: TGTGCCAGCAGCTTGAAGACTAGCGGGAGGACCGGGGAGCTGTTTTTT
v_gene: TRBV11-2
d_gene: TRBD2
abundance: many
j_gene: TRBJ2-2

CDR3aa: CASNPAGRINTGELYF
CDR3nt: TGTGCCAGCAACCCCGCGGGGCGGATTAACACCGGGGAGCTGTATTTT
v_gene: TRBV7-4
d_gene: .
abundance: .
j_gene: TRBJ2-3

CDR3aa: CASTGANYEQYF
CDR3nt: TGTGCCAGCACGGGGGCTAACTACGAGCAGTACTTC
v_gene: TRBV27
d_gene: .
abundance: many
j_gene: TRBJ2-7

CDR3aa: CASSQGSGQETQYF
CDR3nt: TGTGCCAGCAGCCAAGGTAGCGGCCAAGAGACCCAGTACTTC
v_gene: TRBV7-8
d_gene: .
abundance: .
j_gene: TRBJ2-5

CDR3aa: CASSLGGAGANVLTF
CDR3nt: TGTGCCAGCAGCTTGGGGGGGGCTGGGGCCAACGTCCTGACTTTC
v_gene: TRBV5-4
d_gene: .
abundance: many
j_gene: TRBJ2-6

CDR3aa: CASSYAVRMNTEAFF
CDR3nt: TGTGCCAGCAGTTACGCAGTCCGGATGAACACTGAAGCTTTCTTT
v_gene: TRBV6-6
d_gene: .
abundance: medium-sized
j_gene: TRBJ1-1

CDR3aa: CASSLGTVTEAFF
CDR3nt: TGTGCCAGCAGCTTAGGGACAGTAACTGAAGCTTTCTTT
v_gene: TRBV7-6
d_gene: .
abundance: .
j_gene: TRBJ1-1

CDR3aa: CATSDSVQVLGEQFF
CDR3nt: TGTGCCACCAGTGACTCCGTACAGGTGTTAGGTGAGCAGTTCTTC
v_gene: TRBV24-1
d_gene: .
abundance: .
j_gene: TRBJ2-1

CDR3aa: CASSLRAWDTQFF
CDR3nt: TGTGCCAGCAGCTTGAGAGCCTGGGATACGCAGTTCTTC
v_gene: TRBV7-2
d_gene: .
abundance: .
j_gene: TRBJ2-1

CDR3aa: CASSVGGGEQYF
CDR3nt: TGTGCCAGCAGTGTGGGGGGTGGGGAGCAGTACTTC
v_gene: TRBV6-1
d_gene: .
abundance: .
j_gene: TRBJ2-5

CDR3aa: CASSLSSGSGDEQFF
CDR3nt: TGTGCCAGCAGCTTATCTAGCGGCAGCGGGGATGAGCAGTTCTTC
v_gene: TRBV7-3
d_gene: TRBD2
abundance: .
j_gene: TRBJ2-1

CDR3aa: CASNLGSHKPRAVLRF
CDR3nt: .
v_gene: TRBV10-1
d_gene: .
abundance: once
j_gene: TRBJ2-6

CDR3aa: CAVGTIQYF
CDR3nt: TGTGCCGTGGGGACAATCCAGTACTTC
v_gene: TRBV6-2/TRBV6-3
d_gene: .
abundance: few
j_gene: TRBJ2-5

CDR3aa: CATSALRLAGGPTDTGELFF
CDR3nt: TGTGCCACCAGTGCACTTAGACTAGCGGGAGGGCCAACCGACACCGGGGAGCTGTTTTTT
v_gene: TRBV24-1
d_gene: TRBD2
abundance: many
j_gene: TRBJ2-2

CDR3aa: CASSLWQGDQPQHF
CDR3nt: TGTGCCAGCAGTTTATGGCAGGGAGATCAGCCCCAGCATTTT
v_gene: TRBV12-3/TRBV12-4
d_gene: .
abundance: .
j_gene: TRBJ1-5

CDR3aa: CASRLQPDNEQFF
CDR3nt: TGTGCCAGCAGGTTACAACCCGACAATGAGCAGTTCTTC
v_gene: TRBV28
d_gene: .
abundance: once
j_gene: TRBJ2-1

CDR3aa: CASSLVPNPAETQYF
CDR3nt: TGTGCCAGCAGCTTAGTCCCGAATCCCGCGGAGACCCAGTACTTC
v_gene: TRBV7-2
d_gene: .
abundance: few
j_gene: TRBJ2-5

CDR3aa: CASSSGTVEQYF
CDR3nt: TGTGCCAGCAGCTCCGGGACGGTCGAGCAGTACTTC
v_gene: TRBV7-6
d_gene: .
abundance: once
j_gene: TRBJ2-7

CDR3aa: CASSYISSGRNDEQFF
CDR3nt: TGTGCCAGCAGCTACATTAGCAGCGGGAGAAACGATGAGCAGTTCTTC
v_gene: TRBV11-3
d_gene: TRBD2
abundance: .
j_gene: TRBJ2-1

CDR3aa: CASSLTREPFNEQFF
CDR3nt: TGTGCCAGCAGCTTAACGCGGGAGCCTTTCAATGAGCAGTTCTTC
v_gene: TRBV7-3
d_gene: TRBD2
abundance: .
j_gene: TRBJ2-1

CDR3aa: CASSETRDSSSYNEQFF
CDR3nt: TGTGCCAGCAGTGAAACCCGGGATTCCAGCTCCTACAATGAGCAGTTCTTC
v_gene: TRBV2
d_gene: .
abundance: many
j_gene: TRBJ2-1

CDR3aa: CASSSQLAGGGDTQYF
CDR3nt: TGTGCCAGCAGCTCTCAGCTAGCGGGAGGGGGAGATACGCAGTATTTT
v_gene: TRBV7-2
d_gene: TRBD2
abundance: .
j_gene: TRBJ2-3

CDR3aa: CASSPTETSGNTGELFF
CDR3nt: TGCGCCAGCAGCCCAACAGAGACTAGCGGGAACACCGGGGAGCTGTTTTTT
v_gene: TRBV5-1
d_gene: TRBD2
abundance: many
j_gene: TRBJ2-2

CDR3aa: CASSLKAGSQTQYF
CDR3nt: TGTGCCAGCAGCTTAAAAGCCGGGAGTCAGACCCAGTACTTC
v_gene: TRBV7-2
d_gene: .
abundance: few
j_gene: TRBJ2-5

CDR3aa: CASSSSEGTEAFF
CDR3nt: TGTGCCAGCAGTTCCTCTGAGGGCACTGAAGCTTTCTTT
v_gene: TRBV6-6
d_gene: .
abundance: once
j_gene: TRBJ1-1

CDR3aa: CASSLDFHRGTDTQYF
CDR3nt: TGTGCCAGCAGCTTAGACTTTCACAGGGGCACAGATACGCAGTATTTT
v_gene: TRBV7-9
d_gene: .
abundance: .
j_gene: TRBJ2-3